This entry is about one T cell receptor (beta chain). Other DNA sequences of this sample code for an identical CDR3. Using immunoSEQ multiplex PCR, the repertoire was profiled, and TCRdb retains in-frame clones only, with some absent. Of some 2.4 million clones listed, roughly 93% are singletons. Among the donors, all were Caucasian adults who lived in Nashville, Tennessee. These data belong to a study of shared clonotypes between healthy human individuals. The germline V and J ends were trimmed by 3 bases and 2 bases, with 13 bases remaining between them. Germline CDR1 and CDR2: SGHVS and FQNEAQ. This CDR3 region has 15 residues.

Material: naive CD4+ T cells from PBMCs. Subset specified: CD45RA+ positively selected. V gene TRBV7-8 combines with J gene TRBJ1-2; a weak D match, TRBD1 (5 bases). The receptor comes from a man aged 18 to 30 in good health. Some clones in this sample may be carry-over from other donors' samples. The CDR3 DNA reads as TGTGCCAGCAGCTTGGCAGGGACGGGCAACTATGGCTACACCTTC. Translated: CASSLAGTGNYGYTF.